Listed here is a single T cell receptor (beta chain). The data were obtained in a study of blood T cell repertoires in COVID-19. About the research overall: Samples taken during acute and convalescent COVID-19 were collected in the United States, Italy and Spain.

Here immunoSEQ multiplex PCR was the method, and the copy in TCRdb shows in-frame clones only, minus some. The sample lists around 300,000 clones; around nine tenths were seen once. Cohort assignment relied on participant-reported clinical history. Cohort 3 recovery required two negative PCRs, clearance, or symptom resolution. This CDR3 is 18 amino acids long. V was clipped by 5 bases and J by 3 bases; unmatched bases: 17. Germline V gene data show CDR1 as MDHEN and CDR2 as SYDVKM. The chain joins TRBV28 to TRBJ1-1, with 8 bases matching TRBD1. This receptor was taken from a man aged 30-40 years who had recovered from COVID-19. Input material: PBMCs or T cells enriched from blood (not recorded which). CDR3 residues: CASSPAFPGQEVDTEAFF. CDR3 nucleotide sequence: TGTGCCAGCAGTCCAGCCTTCCCGGGACAGGAGGTAGACACTGAAGCTTTCTTT.